The 13 T cell receptor beta chains given below trace back to one sample, sequenced in a study of OX40 agonist ivuxolimab in advanced cancers. Clones were read by immunoSEQ multiplex PCR, and TCRdb kept only the in-frame ones, dropping some. The table lists fewer than 120,000 clones, around nine tenths of them singletons. Source: CD4+ or CD8+ T cells sorted from blood, taken in a trial of the OX40 agonist ivuxolimab. All receptors derive from an adult with an advanced solid tumor such as melanoma, head and neck, liver or kidney cancer.

V usage is TRBV5-5 and J usage is TRBJ1-4; D call uncertain. Germline CDR1 SGHKS, CDR2 YYEKEE (reference sequence). V was clipped by 4 bases and J by 7 bases, with 11 bases between them. This CDR3 has 13 amino acids. The DNA for the CDR3 is TGTGCCAGCAGCCCCCGAGTTGGTGAAAAACTGTTTTTT. Its protein product is CASSPRVGEKLFF.

The rearrangement links TRBV18 to TRBJ2-1; 7 bases are a match to TRBD2. V shed 3 bases and J 3 bases; nucleotides not matched to a gene: 17. This CDR3 has 19 residues. Germline V lookup: CDR1 KGHSH, CDR2 LQKENI. The DNA of the CDR3 is TGTGCCAGCTCACCGAAAGGATTACTCGGGAGGAGAGACTACAATGAGCAGTTCTTC. Amino acids: CASSPKGLLGRRDYNEQFF.

The V gene is TRBV7-2, the J gene TRBJ2-2; D is unclear. V was pared by 0 bases and J by 5 bases, with 7 bases between. The CDR3 spans 14 residues. The germline V gene has CDR1 SGHTA and CDR2 FQGNSA. Here the CDR3 reads CASSLASATGELFF. In DNA, the CDR3 is TGTGCCAGCAGCTTAGCCAGCGCGACCGGGGAGCTGTTTTTT.

This clone was observed once. The V call is TRBV2, the J call TRBJ2-7, with TRBD1 matching 11 bases. This CDR3 contains 15 residues. J gave up 1 base and V 4 bases, and 3 bases lay outside the gene matches. CDR1 SNHLY and CDR2 FYNNEI come from the germline V gene. The CDR3 bases are TGTGCCAGCAGTGCCGGGACAGGGGGATCCTACGAGCAGTACTTC. Encoded protein: CASSAGTGGSYEQYF.

The chain couples TRBV6-6 to TRBJ1-6, with a weak D call TRBD1 (6 bases). The ends were cut back, 2 bases at V and 2 bases at J, with 10 bases in the middle. Germline CDR1 MNHNY, CDR2 SVGAGI (reference sequence). The CDR3 has 16 residues. CDR3 sequence (DNA): TGTGCCAGCAGTTACCCACAGGGAACCTATAATTCACCCCTCCACTTT. This codes for CASSYPQGTYNSPLHF.

The genes are TRBV5-1 and TRBJ2-2; the match to TRBD1 covers 11 bases. Germline CDR1 SGHRS, CDR2 YFSETQ. This CDR3 spans 16 amino acids. With 2 bases clipped from V and 7 bases from J, the junction kept 7 bases outside the gene matches. CDR3 sequence: CASSFSGQGDHGELFF. As DNA, the CDR3 is TGCGCCAGCAGCTTTTCGGGACAGGGGGATCACGGGGAGCTGTTTTTT.

The chain links TRBV30 to TRBJ1-4; D is unclear. Germline V gives CDR1 GTSNPN, CDR2 SVGIG (reference sequence). V gave up 3 bases and J gave up 0 bases, with 5 bases separating them. The CDR3 has 13 residues. The CDR3 sequence: CAWRRTTNEKLFF. The DNA for the CDR3 is TGTGCCTGGAGAAGAACAACTAATGAAAAACTGTTTTTT.

V and J are TRBV7-2 and TRBJ1-5; no clear D. The CDR3 covers 13 residues. The V end was cut by 0 bases, the J end by 7 bases, with 7 bases between. Germline V gene sequence: CDR1 SGHTA, CDR2 FQGNSA. The CDR3 protein is CASSLADLQPQHF. The CDR3 nucleotides read TGTGCCAGCAGCTTAGCGGATTTACAGCCCCAGCATTTT.

The J gene is TRBJ2-5, the V gene TRBV4-1, with 8 bases aligning to TRBD1. Germline CDR1 and CDR2: MGHRA and YSYEKL. V gave up 4 bases and J gave up 4 bases; unmatched junction bases: 8. This CDR3 spans 15 amino acids. CDR3 in amino acids: CASSPGTGNLETQYF. CDR3 DNA: TGCGCCAGCAGCCCAGGGACAGGAAATTTAGAGACCCAGTACTTC.

J is TRBJ2-7 and V is TRBV4-3; 9 bases are a match to TRBD2. Germline V CDR1 and CDR2: LGHNA, YSLEER. The V segment lost 4 bases and the J segment 4 bases; nucleotides outside the gene matches: 11. The length of the CDR3 is 16 residues. The CDR3 nucleotides are TGCGCCAGCAGCCGATTTATAGCGGGAGCTGATTACGAGCAGTACTTC. Its translation: CASSRFIAGADYEQYF.

The V and J genes are TRBV27 and TRBJ1-1; weak D call: TRBD1 (5 bases). Germline V gives CDR1 MNHEY, CDR2 SMNVEV (reference sequence). V gave up 1 base and J gave up 1 base, with 10 bases separating them. CDR3 length: 15 residues. The CDR3 loop is CASSLYGGQNTEAFF. In nucleotides, the CDR3 is TGTGCCAGCAGTTTATATGGCGGACAGAACACTGAAGCTTTCTTT.

The V call is TRBV30, the J call TRBJ1-2; maybe TRBD1 (5 bases). From germline, CDR1 is GTSNPN and CDR2 SVGIG (reference sequence). The CDR3 is 15 residues long. Trimming took 4 bases from V and 6 from J, leaving 21 bases between them. In DNA, the CDR3 is TGTGCCTGGATCCGAGTTGACAGAACGGTTGATGGCTACACCTTC. Translated, it gives CAWIRVDRTVDGYTF.

V gene TRBV5-1 combines with J gene TRBJ1-6; perhaps TRBD1 as D (5 bases). Per germline, CDR1 SGHRS and CDR2 YFSETQ. Trimming cost V 2 bases and J 9 bases, with 18 bases left between them. There are 16 residues in the CDR3. The CDR3 DNA follows: TGCGCCAGCAGCTTCTTGGGGCCCTCCGGAGGTTCACCCCTCCACTTT. Encoded protein: CASSFLGPSGGSPLHF.